These 17 T cell receptor beta chains came from one sample sequenced in a study of blood T cell repertoires in COVID-19. The data were produced by immunoSEQ multiplex PCR, yet TCRdb's version contains in-frame clones alone and is incomplete. The sample lists a few hundred thousand clones; around 86% were seen once. Sequencing was carried out using PBMCs or T cells enriched from blood (not recorded which). The receptors shown here come from a woman in her 50s who had recovered from COVID-19.

The rearrangement uses TRBV7-9 and TRBJ2-7; possibly TRBD1 for D (5 bases). V lost 1 base to trimming and J lost 2 bases, with 12 bases between them. Germline V gene data show CDR1 as SEHNR and CDR2 as FQNEAQ (reference sequence). This CDR3 contains 15 residues. In DNA form, the CDR3 reads TGTGCCAGCAGCTTAGGCGACAGTTCTGCCTACGAGCAGTACTTC. It is translated as CASSLGDSSAYEQYF.

The chain couples TRBV6-1 to TRBJ2-1; TRBD2 agrees at 8 bases. CDR3 length: 22 amino acids. The V gene's germline CDR1 is MNHNS and CDR2 SASEGT. V shed 1 base, J shed 0 bases, and the junction held 20 bases outside the gene matches. Written as DNA, the CDR3 is TGTGCCAGCAGTGAAGGAAGTGGAACGGGAGGGCTCGGATTCGCCTCCTACAATGAGCAGTTCTTC. This translates into CASSEGSGTGGLGFASYNEQFF.

V and J are TRBV5-1 and TRBJ1-2, with 9 nucleotides matching TRBD1. Trimming at V came to 4 bases and at J to 4 bases, leaving 8 bases not matched to a gene. This CDR3 comprises 15 residues. CDR1 and CDR2 from the germline V gene are SGHRS and YFSETQ. CDR3 loop: CASSPQTTGGYGYTF. For the CDR3, the DNA is TGCGCCAGCAGCCCCCAGACGACAGGGGGCTATGGCTACACCTTC.

This chain links TRBV19 with TRBJ1-5; perhaps TRBD1 as D (5 bases). This CDR3 contains 12 residues. CDR1 and CDR2 (germline): LNHDA, SQIVND (reference sequence). V shed 11 bases and J shed 6 bases, with 14 bases lying between them. This chain's CDR3 is CASSQGSQPQHF. The CDR3 nucleotides read TGTGCCTCGTCGCAGGGTTCTCAGCCCCAGCATTTT.

The V call is TRBV4-2, the J call TRBJ2-1; 11 positions agree with TRBD2. CDR1 LGHNA and CDR2 YNFKEQ come from the germline V gene. The CDR3 loop spans 20 amino acids. V trimming: 0 bases; J trimming: 7 bases; junction bases outside the gene matches: 17. CDR3 DNA: TGTGCCAGCAGCCAAGATCTGGAGACTAGCGGGAAGATCAGGGGGAATGAGCAGTTCTTC. Encoded protein: CASSQDLETSGKIRGNEQFF.

Details on this clone: The sample holds other DNA sequences that translate to the same CDR3. V gene TRBV28 combines with J gene TRBJ1-5; 11 nucleotides match TRBD1. From germline, CDR1 is MDHEN and CDR2 SYDVKM. This CDR3 is 14 amino acids long. J was trimmed by 6 bases and V by 8 bases; bases with no gene match: 6. This chain's CDR3 is CASRTGGEGQPQHF. The CDR3 DNA sequence: TGTGCCAGCCGGACAGGGGGCGAGGGTCAGCCCCAGCATTTT.

The chain has TRBV5-1 and TRBJ2-3, with 10 positions matching TRBD2. Trimming took 5 bases from V and 4 from J; bases not matched to a gene: 10. The CDR3 consists of 16 residues. The V gene's germline CDR1 is SGHRS and CDR2 YFSETQ. CDR3 sequence: CASSASSGRGADTQYF. CDR3 in DNA: TGCGCCAGCAGTGCTTCTAGCGGGAGAGGCGCAGATACGCAGTATTTT.

V usage is TRBV7-8 and J usage is TRBJ1-3, with 7 bases lining up with TRBD1. The CDR3 length is 15 residues. Germline V gene sequence: CDR1 SGHVS, CDR2 FQNEAQ. Germline trimming cut 5 bases from V and 4 bases from J; bases unmatched to any gene: 8. CDR3 sequence: CASSTDRAKGNTIYF. The CDR3 nucleotides are TGTGCCAGCAGCACCGACAGGGCGAAAGGAAACACCATATATTTT.

V gene TRBV7-8 combines with J gene TRBJ2-7; the D gene is possibly TRBD2 (6 bases). The CDR3 runs to 15 residues. Germline-derived CDR1 and CDR2 are SGHVS and FQNEAQ. V dropped 1 base and J dropped 1 base, with 11 bases sitting between them. CDR3 amino acids: CASSLEPGDSYEQYF. The CDR3, as DNA: TGTGCCAGCAGCTTAGAACCGGGGGATTCCTACGAGCAGTACTTC.

The chain is built from TRBV5-1 and TRBJ2-1, with 9 positions matching TRBD2. This CDR3 contains 18 residues. Germline values: CDR1 SGHRS, CDR2 YFSETQ. V lost 0 bases and J lost 0; bases outside the gene matches: 7. This CDR3 is CASSLASSGDSSYNEQFF. The CDR3 nucleotides are TGCGCCAGCAGCTTGGCTTCTAGCGGGGATAGCTCCTACAATGAGCAGTTCTTC.

J is TRBJ1-4 and V is TRBV7-9; D might be TRBD1 (5 bases). There are 14 residues in the CDR3. Deletions cut 5 bases from V and 7 bases from J, with 14 bases between. CDR1 SEHNR and CDR2 FQNEAQ come from the germline V gene (reference sequence). CDR3 nucleotides: TGTGCCAGCAGCCAGTCGCAGGGAAGTGAAAAACTGTTTTTT. Protein: CASSQSQGSEKLFF.

The CDR3 nucleotides read TGTGCCAGTAGTAGGACAGGGGGCGGATACGAGCAGTACTTC. Translated, it gives CASSRTGGGYEQYF. This rearrangement joins TRBV19 to TRBJ2-7, with TRBD1 matching over 11 bases. The CDR3 extends over 14 amino acids. J lost 4 bases, V lost 4 bases, and 3 bases had no gene match. The germline gives CDR1 LNHDA, CDR2 SQIVND (reference sequence).

This clone has a single count. The chain has TRBV6-2 or TRBV6-3 and TRBJ2-3; a possible D gene is TRBD2 (6 bases). Germline V gene lookup returns CDR1 MNHEY and CDR2 SVGEGT. V was clipped by 6 bases and J by 8 bases, with 21 bases between them. This CDR3 comprises 15 residues. This CDR3 reads CASSLLAPPSSTQYF. In nucleotides, the CDR3 is TGTGCCAGCAGCCTACTAGCCCCCCCGAGTAGTACGCAGTATTTT.

This clone was observed once. The chain carries TRBV7-2 and TRBJ2-7; possible D gene TRBD2, 5 bases. CDR1 is SGHTA, CDR2 FQGNSA, per germline. Trimming took off 5 bases at V and 2 bases at J, with 10 bases between the two ends. The CDR3 loop spans 13 amino acids. The CDR3, as DNA: TGTGCCAGCAGCCTCCCCGGGGCCTACGAGCAGTACTTC. This translates into CASSLPGAYEQYF.

V is TRBV4-3 and J is TRBJ2-1; a weak D match, TRBD1 (6 bases). CDR3 length equals 15 residues. Germline CDR1 is LGHNA and CDR2 is YSLEER. V was cut by 4 bases and J by 4 bases, with 14 bases left in between. CDR3 protein: CASSLGGQKYNEQFF. The DNA for the CDR3 is TGCGCCAGCAGCCTGGGTGGACAGAAATACAATGAGCAGTTCTTC.

This sequence joins TRBV6-2 or TRBV6-3 and TRBJ1-4, with D possibly TRBD1 on 5 matching bases. V was shortened by 4 bases and J by 0 bases, with 9 bases between the two germline ends. The CDR3 consists of 15 residues. Germline V gene sequence: CDR1 MNHEY, CDR2 SVGEGT. The CDR3 spells CASSSRGTTNEKLFF. The CDR3 DNA reads TGTGCCAGCAGTTCGCGGGGGACAACTAATGAAAAACTGTTTTTT.

This chain joins TRBV2 and TRBJ2-7, with 10 bases identical to TRBD2. Germline V gene data show CDR1 as SNHLY and CDR2 as FYNNEI. V lost 7 bases, J lost 6 bases, and 12 bases stayed unmatched. The CDR3 is 15 amino acids. CDR3 nucleotide sequence: TGTGCCAGCAAGACTAGCGGGCCCCTCAGCGGCGAGCAGTACTTC. Residues: CASKTSGPLSGEQYF.